This T cell receptor beta chain was identified in a study of identical twins. TCRdb processed the 5' RACE reads anew with MiXCR; each CDR3 protein has one entry. The table records around 480,000 distinct CDR3 sequences, roughly 13% of them present only once. Germline CDR1 is DFQATT and CDR2 is SNEGSKA (reference sequence). CDR3 length: 14 amino acids. The junction had 5 bases not matched to a gene; V was cut back by 1 base and J by 2 bases. The same sample was also used in a study of yellow fever vaccine responses in identical twins.

Sequenced material: CD4+ T cells sorted from blood. The chain has TRBV20-1 and TRBJ2-7; the match to TRBD1 covers 7 bases. The TCR comes from a woman younger than 30 in good health. The CDR3 DNA is TGCAGTGCTAGAGTACAGGGGTTTCCCTACGAGCAGTACTTC. Translating it yields CSARVQGFPYEQYF.